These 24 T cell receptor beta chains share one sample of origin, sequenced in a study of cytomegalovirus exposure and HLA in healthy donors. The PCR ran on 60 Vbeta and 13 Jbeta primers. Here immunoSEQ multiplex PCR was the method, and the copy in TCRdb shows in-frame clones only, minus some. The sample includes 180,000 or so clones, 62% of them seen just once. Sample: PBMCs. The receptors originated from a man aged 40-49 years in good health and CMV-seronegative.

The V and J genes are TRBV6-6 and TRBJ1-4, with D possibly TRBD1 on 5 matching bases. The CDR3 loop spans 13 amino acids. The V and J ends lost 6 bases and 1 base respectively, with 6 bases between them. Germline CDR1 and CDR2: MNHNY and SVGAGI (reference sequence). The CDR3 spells CASRGLTNEKLFF. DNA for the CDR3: TGTGCCAGCAGGGGACTAACTAATGAAAAACTGTTTTTT.

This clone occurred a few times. The CDR3 DNA sequence: TGTGCCATCAGGGCGACTAGCGGGGGGAACTACGAGCAGTACTTC. Its protein product is CAIRATSGGNYEQYF. This chain joins TRBV10-3 and TRBJ2-5; 13 bases fit TRBD2. The DNA end favors TRBJ2-7, so the J call may be wrong. The germline gives CDR1 ENHRY, CDR2 SYGVKD. The CDR3 runs to 15 residues.

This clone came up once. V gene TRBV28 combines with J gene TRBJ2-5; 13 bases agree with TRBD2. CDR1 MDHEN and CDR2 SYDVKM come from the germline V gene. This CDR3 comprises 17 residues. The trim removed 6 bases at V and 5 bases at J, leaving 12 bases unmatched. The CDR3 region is CASREGLAGAPRETQYF. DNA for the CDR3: TGTGCCAGCAGGGAAGGACTAGCGGGGGCCCCTCGGGAGACCCAGTACTTC.

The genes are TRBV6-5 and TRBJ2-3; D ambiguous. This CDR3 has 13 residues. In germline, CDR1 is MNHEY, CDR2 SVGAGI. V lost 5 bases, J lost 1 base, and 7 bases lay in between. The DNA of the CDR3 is TGTGCCAGCAGTATCCCAGGCACAGATACGCAGTATTTT. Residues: CASSIPGTDTQYF.

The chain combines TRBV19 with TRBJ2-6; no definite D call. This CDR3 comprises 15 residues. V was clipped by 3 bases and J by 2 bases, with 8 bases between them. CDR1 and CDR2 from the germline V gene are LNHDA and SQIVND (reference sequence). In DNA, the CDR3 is TGTGCCAGTAGTATGAATGGGCCTGGGGCCAACGTCCTGACTTTC. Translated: CASSMNGPGANVLTF.

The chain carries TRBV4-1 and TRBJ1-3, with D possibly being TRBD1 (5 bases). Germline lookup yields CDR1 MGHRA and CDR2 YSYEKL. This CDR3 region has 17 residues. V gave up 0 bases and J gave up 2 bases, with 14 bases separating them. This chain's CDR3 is CASSQDTPAGPGNTIYF. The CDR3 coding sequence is TGCGCCAGCAGCCAAGATACCCCGGCAGGGCCTGGAAACACCATATATTTT.

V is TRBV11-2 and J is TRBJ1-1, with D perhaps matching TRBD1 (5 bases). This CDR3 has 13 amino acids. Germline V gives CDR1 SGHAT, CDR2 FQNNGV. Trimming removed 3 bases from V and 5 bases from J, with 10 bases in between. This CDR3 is CASSLERGTEAFF. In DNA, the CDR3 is TGTGCCAGCAGCTTGGAGCGGGGGACTGAAGCTTTCTTT.

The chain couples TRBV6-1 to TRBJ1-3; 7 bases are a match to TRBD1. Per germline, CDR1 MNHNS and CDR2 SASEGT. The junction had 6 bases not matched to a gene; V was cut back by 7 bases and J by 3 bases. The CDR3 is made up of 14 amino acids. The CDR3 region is CASILGGDGNTIYF. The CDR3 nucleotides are TGTGCCAGCATCTTAGGGGGCGATGGAAACACCATATATTTT.

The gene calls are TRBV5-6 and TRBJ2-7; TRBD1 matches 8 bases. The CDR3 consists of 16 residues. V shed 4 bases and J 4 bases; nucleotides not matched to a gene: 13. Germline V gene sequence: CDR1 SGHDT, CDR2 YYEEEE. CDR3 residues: CASSKARGTGRYEQYF. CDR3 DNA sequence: TGTGCCAGCAGCAAGGCCCGAGGGACAGGTAGGTACGAGCAGTACTTC. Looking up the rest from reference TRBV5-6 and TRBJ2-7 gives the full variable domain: DAGVTQSPTHLIKTRGQQVTLRCSPKSGHDTVSWYQQALGQGPQFIFQYYEEEERQRGNFPDRFSGHQFPNYSSELNVNALLLGDSALYLCASSKARGTGRYEQYFGPGTRLTVT.

CDR3 sequence: CASSLEAGGVADTQYF. The CDR3 nucleotides are TGCGCCAGCAGCTTGGAGGCGGGGGGGGTCGCAGATACGCAGTATTTT. V and J are TRBV5-1 and TRBJ2-3, with 9 bases aligning to TRBD2. The germline CDR1 and CDR2 sequences are SGHRS and YFSETQ. Trimming at V came to 0 bases and at J to 4 bases, leaving 6 bases not matched to a gene. CDR3 length: 16 amino acids.

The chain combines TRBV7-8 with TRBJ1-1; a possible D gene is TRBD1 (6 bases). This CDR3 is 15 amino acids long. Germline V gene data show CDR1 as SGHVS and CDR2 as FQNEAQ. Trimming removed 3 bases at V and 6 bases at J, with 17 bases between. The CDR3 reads CASSLDRQVTAEAFF. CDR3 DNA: TGTGCCAGCAGCTTGGATCGACAGGTCACAGCTGAAGCTTTCTTT.

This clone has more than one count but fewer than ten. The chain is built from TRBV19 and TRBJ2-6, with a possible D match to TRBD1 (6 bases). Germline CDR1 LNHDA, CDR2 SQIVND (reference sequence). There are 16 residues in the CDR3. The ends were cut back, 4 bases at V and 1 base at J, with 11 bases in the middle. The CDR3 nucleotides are TGTGCCAGTAGTAATTACAGGGTTTCTGGGGCCAACGTCCTGACTTTC. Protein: CASSNYRVSGANVLTF. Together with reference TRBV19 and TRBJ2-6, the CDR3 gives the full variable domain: DGGITQSPKYLFRKEGQNVTLSCEQNLNHDAMYWYRQDPGQGLRLIYYSQIVNDFQKGDIAEGYSVSREKKESFPLTVTSAQKNPTAFYLCASSNYRVSGANVLTFGAGSRLTVL.

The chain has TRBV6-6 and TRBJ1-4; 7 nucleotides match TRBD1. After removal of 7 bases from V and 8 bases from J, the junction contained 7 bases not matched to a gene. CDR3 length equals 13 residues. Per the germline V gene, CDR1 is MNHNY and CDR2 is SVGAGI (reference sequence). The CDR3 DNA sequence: TGTGCCAGCACTACCTCAGGGGGGGAAAAACTGTTTTTT. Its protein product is CASTTSGGEKLFF.

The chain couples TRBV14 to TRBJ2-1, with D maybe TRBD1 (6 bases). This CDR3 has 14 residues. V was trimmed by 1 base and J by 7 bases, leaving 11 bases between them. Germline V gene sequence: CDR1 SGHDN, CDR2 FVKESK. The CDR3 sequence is CASSQVQGGNEQFF. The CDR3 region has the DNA TGTGCCAGCAGCCAAGTACAGGGTGGGAATGAGCAGTTCTTC.

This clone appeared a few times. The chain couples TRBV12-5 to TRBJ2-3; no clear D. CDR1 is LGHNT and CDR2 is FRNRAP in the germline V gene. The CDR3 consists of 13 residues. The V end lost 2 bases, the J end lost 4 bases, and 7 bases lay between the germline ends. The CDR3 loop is CASGLYSSDTQYF. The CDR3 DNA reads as TGTGCTAGTGGTTTGTACTCCTCAGATACGCAGTATTTT.

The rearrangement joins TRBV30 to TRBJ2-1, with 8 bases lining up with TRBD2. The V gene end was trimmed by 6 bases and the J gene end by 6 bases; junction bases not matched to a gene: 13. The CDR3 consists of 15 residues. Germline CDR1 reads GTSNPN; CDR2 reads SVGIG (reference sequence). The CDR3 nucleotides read TGTGCCTGTCATATAGGGCGGGGGGCCCCCAATGAGCAGTTCTTC. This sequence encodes CACHIGRGAPNEQFF.

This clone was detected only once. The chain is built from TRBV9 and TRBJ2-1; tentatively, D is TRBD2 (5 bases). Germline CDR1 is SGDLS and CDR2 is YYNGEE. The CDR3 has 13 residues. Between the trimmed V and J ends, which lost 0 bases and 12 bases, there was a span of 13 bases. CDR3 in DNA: TGTGCCAGCAGCGTAGGCCCTTTGAGCGGGCAGTTCTTC. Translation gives CASSVGPLSGQFF.

The CDR3 is CASSLRDGGHQPQHF. CDR3 coding DNA: TGTGCCAGCAGCTTACGGGACGGGGGGCATCAGCCCCAGCATTTT. V gene TRBV7-8 combines with J gene TRBJ1-5, with a weak D call TRBD1 (6 bases). The germline V gene has CDR1 SGHVS and CDR2 FQNEAQ. The CDR3 contains 15 residues. Trimming shortened V by 2 bases and J by 5 bases, and 13 bases separated the two germline ends.

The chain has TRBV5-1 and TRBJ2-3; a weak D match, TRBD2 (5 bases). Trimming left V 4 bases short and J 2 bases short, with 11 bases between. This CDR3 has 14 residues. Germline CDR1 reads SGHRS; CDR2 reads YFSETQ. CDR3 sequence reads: CASSLVAPTDTQYF. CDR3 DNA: TGCGCCAGCAGCCTAGTAGCGCCCACAGATACGCAGTATTTT.

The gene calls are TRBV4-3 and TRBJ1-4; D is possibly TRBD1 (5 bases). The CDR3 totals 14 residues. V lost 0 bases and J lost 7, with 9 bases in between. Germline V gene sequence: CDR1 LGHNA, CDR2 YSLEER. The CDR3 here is CASSQDLGPEKLFF. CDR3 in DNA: TGCGCCAGCAGCCAAGATCTGGGGCCTGAAAAACTGTTTTTT.

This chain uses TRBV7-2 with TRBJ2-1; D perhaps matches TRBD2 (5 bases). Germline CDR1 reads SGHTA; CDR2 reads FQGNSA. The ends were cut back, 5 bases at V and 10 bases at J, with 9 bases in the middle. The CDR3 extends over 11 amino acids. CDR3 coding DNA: TGTGCCAGCAGCGACTATCGCGAGCAGTTCTTC. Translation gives CASSDYREQFF.

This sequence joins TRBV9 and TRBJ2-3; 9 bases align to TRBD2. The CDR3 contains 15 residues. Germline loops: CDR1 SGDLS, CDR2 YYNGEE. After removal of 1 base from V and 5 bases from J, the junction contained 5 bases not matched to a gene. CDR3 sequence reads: CASSVIAGVEDTQYF. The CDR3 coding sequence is TGTGCCAGCAGCGTAATAGCGGGAGTTGAAGATACGCAGTATTTT.

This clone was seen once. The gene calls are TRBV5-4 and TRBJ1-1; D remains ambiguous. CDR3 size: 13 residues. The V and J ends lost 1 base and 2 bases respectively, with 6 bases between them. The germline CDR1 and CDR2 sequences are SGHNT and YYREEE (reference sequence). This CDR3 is CASSLQANTEAFF. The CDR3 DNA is TGTGCCAGCAGCTTGCAAGCTAACACTGAAGCTTTCTTT.

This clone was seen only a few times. The CDR3 spells CASRTGQAYGYTF. CDR3 nucleotides: TGTGCCAGCAGGACGGGACAGGCCTATGGCTACACCTTC. The chain joins TRBV6-1 to TRBJ1-2, with TRBD1 matching 8 bases. Germline loops: CDR1 MNHNS, CDR2 SASEGT. V lost 6 bases and J lost 4; bases outside the gene matches: 4. The CDR3 totals 13 residues.